The 13 T cell receptor beta chains given below trace back to one sample, sequenced in a study of monozygotic twins with inflammatory bowel disease. For each CDR3 protein, TCRdb gives one entry from its re-call of the 5' RACE reads, without DNA. This specimen shows about 160,000 distinct CDR3 sequences; the ten leading clones hold approximately 2.8%. The sequencing input was blood. The receptors shown here come from a human donor with ulcerative colitis or Crohn's disease, or a healthy co-twin of an affected twin (not recorded which).

The rearrangement joins TRBV20-1 to TRBJ2-7; TCRdb lists TRBD1, though no DNA is available to test this call. Germline V gene data show CDR1 as DFQATT and CDR2 as SNEGSKA (reference sequence). The CDR3 totals 15 residues. The CDR3 protein is CSARLPGTASYEQYF.

The chain recombines TRBV10-3 with TRBJ2-7; lacking DNA, the TRBD1 call made by TCRdb goes unchecked. Germline V gene data show CDR1 as ENHRY and CDR2 as SYGVKD. The CDR3 sequence is 14 residues long. The CDR3 spells CAIGESAPGDEQYF.

The chain couples TRBV20-1 to TRBJ2-2; absent DNA, TCRdb's TRBD1 call cannot be checked. The CDR3 length is 16 residues. Germline CDR1 DFQATT, CDR2 SNEGSKA (reference sequence). CDR3 loop: CSGRIDRDLNTGELFF.

The V call is TRBV5-1, the J call TRBJ1-2; TCRdb returns TRBD1, unconfirmable since there is no DNA. The CDR3 is made up of 14 amino acids. The germline gives CDR1 SGHRS, CDR2 YFSETQ. The CDR3 spells CASSLGGIGYGYTF.

The chain recombines TRBV7-8 with TRBJ2-1; no DNA is available, so the TRBD2 call from TCRdb remains unchecked. The CDR3 totals 15 residues. The germline gives CDR1 SGHVS, CDR2 FQNEAQ. CDR3: CASSTREGSYNEQFF. The full variable domain, in which reference TRBV7-8 and TRBJ2-1 provide the parts outside the CDR3, is GAGVSQSPRYKVAKRGQDVALRCDPISGHVSLFWYQQALGQGPEFLTYFQNEAQLDKSGLPSDRFFAERPEGSVSTLKIQRTQQEDSAVYLCASSTREGSYNEQFFGPGTRLTVL.

The rearrangement links TRBV7-9 to TRBJ1-3; TCRdb's D call, TRBD1, is unchecked because there is no DNA. Germline assignment: CDR1 SEHNR and CDR2 FQNEAQ (reference sequence). The CDR3 totals 15 residues. The CDR3 reads CASSLAGAAGNTIYF.

This chain links TRBV4-2 with TRBJ2-7; TCRdb designates TRBD2, a call that cannot be tested without DNA. CDR1 and CDR2 from the germline V gene are LGHNA and YNFKEQ. The CDR3 has 19 amino acids. CDR3 amino acids: CASSATSGRAAVVRYEQYF.

The J gene is TRBJ2-1, the V gene TRBV6-5. Germline assignment: CDR1 MNHEY and CDR2 SVGAGI. The CDR3 consists of 17 residues. CDR3 amino acids: CASSYFGRTSSYNEQFF.

The chain couples TRBV9 to TRBJ2-7; the D call from TCRdb, TRBD1, cannot be confirmed without DNA. The CDR3 has 14 amino acids. Germline V gene data show CDR1 as SGDLS and CDR2 as YYNGEE. The CDR3 region is CASSVTGGRYEQYF.

V is TRBV20-1 and J is TRBJ2-1; TCRdb returns TRBD2, unconfirmable since there is no DNA. CDR1 and CDR2 (germline): DFQATT, SNEGSKA (reference sequence). The CDR3 sequence is 13 residues long. CDR3 region: CSAIGLALNEQFF.

The CDR3 region is CAWSGGGGSYNEQFF. The chain carries TRBV30 and TRBJ2-1. The CDR3 is made up of 15 amino acids. Germline V gene lookup returns CDR1 GTSNPN and CDR2 SVGIG (reference sequence).

The chain uses TRBV5-1 and TRBJ2-7; the D call of TRBD1 rests on TCRdb alone, since no DNA is present to check it. The CDR3 is 17 amino acids. The germline CDR1 and CDR2 sequences are SGHRS and YFSETQ. CDR3: CASSLAPGIGKPYEQYF.

The rearrangement joins TRBV7-2 to TRBJ1-5; TCRdb lists TRBD1, though no DNA is available to test this call. The CDR3 has 15 amino acids. Germline values: CDR1 SGHTA, CDR2 FQGNSA. CDR3 loop: CASSPRTGVGQPQHF.